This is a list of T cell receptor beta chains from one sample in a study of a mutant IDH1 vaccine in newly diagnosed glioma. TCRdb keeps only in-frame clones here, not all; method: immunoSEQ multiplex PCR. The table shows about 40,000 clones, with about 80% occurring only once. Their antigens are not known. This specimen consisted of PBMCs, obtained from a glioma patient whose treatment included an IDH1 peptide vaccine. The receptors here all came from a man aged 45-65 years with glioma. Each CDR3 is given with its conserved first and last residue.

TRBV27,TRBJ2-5,CASAGTAFQETQYF
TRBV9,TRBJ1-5,CASSKGADYSNQPQHF
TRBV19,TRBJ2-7,CASSPRDRGNSYEQYF
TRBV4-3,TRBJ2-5,CASSPGLAGGRGETQYF
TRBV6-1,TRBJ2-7,CASSSGGSGTYEQYF
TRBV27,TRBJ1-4,CASMSRSTGGVGKLFF
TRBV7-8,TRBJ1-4,CASSLRPTNEKLFF
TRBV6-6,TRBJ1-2,CASILDRGEGVGYTF
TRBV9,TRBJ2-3,CASSVEAGALSTDTQYF
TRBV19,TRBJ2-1,CASSIGKSGEQFF
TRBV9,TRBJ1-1,CASSVAVGTEAFF
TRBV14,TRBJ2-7,CASSQDPGSSYEQYF
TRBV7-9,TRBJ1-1,CASSFKDTEAFF
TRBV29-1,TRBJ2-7,CSVGTGGLYEQYF
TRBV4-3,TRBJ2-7,CASSQRIGGSYEQYF
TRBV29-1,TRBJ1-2,CSVADRGLYGYTF
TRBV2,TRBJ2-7,CASRPGDEQYF
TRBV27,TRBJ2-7,CASSPSYEQYF
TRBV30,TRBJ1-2,CAWTMGSYGYTF
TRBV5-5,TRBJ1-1,CASSVQVENTEAFF
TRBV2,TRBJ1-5,CASSELARGYNQPQHF
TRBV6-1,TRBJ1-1,CASSSGRLNTEAFF
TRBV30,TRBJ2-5,CAWNILAGRETQYF
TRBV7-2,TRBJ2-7,CASSLWGQGTYEQYF
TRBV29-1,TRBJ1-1,CSVVGTTEAFF
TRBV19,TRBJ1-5,CASSQVYSNQPQHF
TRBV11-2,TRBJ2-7,CASSLYEQGNTYF
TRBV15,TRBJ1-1,CATSRDSDETEAFF
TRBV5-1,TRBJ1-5,CASSLAGSQPQHF
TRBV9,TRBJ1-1,CASSVGTNTEAFF
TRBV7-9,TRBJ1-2,CASSRNFIDLNYGYTF
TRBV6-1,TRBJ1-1,CASSEEVFIWDGDTEAFF
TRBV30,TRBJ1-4,CAWSTQGGEKLFF
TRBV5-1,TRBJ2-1,CASSLRVSYNEQFF
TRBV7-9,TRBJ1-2,CASSSTPGQGVYGYTF
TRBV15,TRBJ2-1,CATRPGQNFNEQFF
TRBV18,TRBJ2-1,CASSPGDRGYYNEQFF
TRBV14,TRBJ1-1,CASSLTRNTEAFF
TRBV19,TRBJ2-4,CASSNPGDKNIQYF
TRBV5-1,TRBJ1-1,CASSLDSPTTDAGGAFF
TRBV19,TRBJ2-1,CASSMGFTNEQFF
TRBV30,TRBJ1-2,CAWRGPGQNYGYTF
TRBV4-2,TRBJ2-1,CASSQDVSGNEQFF
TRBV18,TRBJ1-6,CASSLQGSNSPLHF
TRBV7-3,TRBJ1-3,CASSLTGGGNTIYF
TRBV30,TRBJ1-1,CAWRLRNTEAFF
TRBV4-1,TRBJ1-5,CASSQSPDRGDQPQHF
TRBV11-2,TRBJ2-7,CASSLAGGEYEQYF
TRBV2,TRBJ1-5,CASRQGAQGQPQHF
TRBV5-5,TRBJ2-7,CASSPYTSGGEQYF
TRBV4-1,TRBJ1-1,CASSLRQATNTEAFF
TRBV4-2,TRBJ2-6,CASSQERMTDSGANVLTF
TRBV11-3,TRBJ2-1,CASSLGGEQFF
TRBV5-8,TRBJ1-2,CASSLSPGQPDWYGYTF
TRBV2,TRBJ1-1,CASAGSLFRNTEAFF
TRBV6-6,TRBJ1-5,CASSTRDRAHQQPQHF
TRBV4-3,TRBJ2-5,CASSQDATGGVQETQYF